This T cell receptor (beta chain) was documented in a study of identifying expanded T cells in peripheral blood. This clone occurred a few times. What it binds is unknown. Broader study findings: Differentially abundant clones: about 1.3 between replicates, 15 to 17 at approximately 13 days, approximately 18 at four.

V shed 3 bases, J shed 3 bases, and the junction held 3 bases outside the gene matches. There are 15 residues in the CDR3. Germline assignment: CDR1 LNHNV and CDR2 YYDKDF (reference sequence). Profiled with immunoSEQ multiplex PCR; TCRdb holds only in-frame clones, not every one. The sample lists more than 50,000 clones, around 81% occurring once. This chain joins TRBV15 and TRBJ2-1; 9 positions agree with TRBD2. This receptor was identified in a person aged 18 to 75 in good health. The sequenced sample consisted of blood. CDR3 DNA: TGTGCCACCAGCAGGGATAGCGGGAGCTACAATGAGCAGTTCTTC. It is translated as CATSRDSGSYNEQFF.